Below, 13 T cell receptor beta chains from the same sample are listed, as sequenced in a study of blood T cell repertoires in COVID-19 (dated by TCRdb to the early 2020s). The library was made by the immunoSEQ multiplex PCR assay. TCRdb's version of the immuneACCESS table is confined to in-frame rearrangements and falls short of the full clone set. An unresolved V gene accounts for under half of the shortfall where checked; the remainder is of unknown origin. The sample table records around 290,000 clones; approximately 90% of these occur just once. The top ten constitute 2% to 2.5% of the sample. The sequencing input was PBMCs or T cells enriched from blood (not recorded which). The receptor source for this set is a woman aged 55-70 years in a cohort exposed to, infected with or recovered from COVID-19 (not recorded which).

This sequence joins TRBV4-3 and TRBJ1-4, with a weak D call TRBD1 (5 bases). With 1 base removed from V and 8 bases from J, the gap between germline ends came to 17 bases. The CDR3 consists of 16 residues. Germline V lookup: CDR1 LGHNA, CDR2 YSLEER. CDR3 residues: CASSQVFGAVLEKLFF. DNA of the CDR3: TGCGCCAGCAGCCAAGTATTTGGGGCGGTGCTCGAAAAACTGTTTTTT.

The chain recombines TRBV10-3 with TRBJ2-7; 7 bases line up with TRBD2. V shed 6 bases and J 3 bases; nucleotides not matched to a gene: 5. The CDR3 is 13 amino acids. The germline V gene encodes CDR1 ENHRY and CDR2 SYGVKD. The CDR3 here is CAIRAAGVYEQYF. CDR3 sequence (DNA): TGTGCCATCAGGGCGGCGGGAGTCTACGAGCAGTACTTC.

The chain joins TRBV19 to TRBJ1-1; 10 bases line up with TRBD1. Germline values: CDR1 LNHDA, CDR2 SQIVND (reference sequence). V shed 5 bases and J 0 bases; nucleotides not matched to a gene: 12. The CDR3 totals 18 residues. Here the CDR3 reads CASSDMTGGAGMNTEAFF. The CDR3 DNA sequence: TGTGCCAGTAGTGACATGACAGGGGGCGCAGGGATGAACACTGAAGCTTTCTTT.

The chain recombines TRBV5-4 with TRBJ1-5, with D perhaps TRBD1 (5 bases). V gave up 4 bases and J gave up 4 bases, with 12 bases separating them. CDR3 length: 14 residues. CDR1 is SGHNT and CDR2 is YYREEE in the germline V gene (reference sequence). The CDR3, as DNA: TGTGCCAGCAGCAATGGGGCAGGAAATCAGCCCCAGCATTTT. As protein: CASSNGAGNQPQHF.

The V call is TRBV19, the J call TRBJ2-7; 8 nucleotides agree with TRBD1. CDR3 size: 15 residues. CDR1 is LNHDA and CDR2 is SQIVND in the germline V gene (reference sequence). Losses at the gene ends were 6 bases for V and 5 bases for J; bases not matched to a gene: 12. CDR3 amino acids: CASRTGAGGIDEQYF. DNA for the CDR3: TGTGCCAGTAGGACAGGGGCGGGCGGAATCGACGAGCAGTACTTC.

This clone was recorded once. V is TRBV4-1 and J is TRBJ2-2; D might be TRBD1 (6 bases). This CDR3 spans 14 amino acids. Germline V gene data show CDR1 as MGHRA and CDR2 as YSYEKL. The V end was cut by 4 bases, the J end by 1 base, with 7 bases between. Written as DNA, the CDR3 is TGCGCCAGCAGCCCGGGACAGAACACCGGGGAGCTGTTTTTT. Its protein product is CASSPGQNTGELFF.

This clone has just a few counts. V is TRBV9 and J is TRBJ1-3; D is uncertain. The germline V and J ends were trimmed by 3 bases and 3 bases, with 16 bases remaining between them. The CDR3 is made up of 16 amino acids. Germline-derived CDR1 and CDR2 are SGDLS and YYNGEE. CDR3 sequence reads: CASSAKLENYGNTIYF. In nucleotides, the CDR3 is TGTGCCAGCAGCGCCAAATTAGAGAATTATGGAAACACCATATATTTT.

This chain's CDR3 is CASSFGAGVQGYTF. The CDR3 nucleotides read TGTGCCAGCAGTTTTGGTGCGGGGGTGCAGGGCTACACCTTC. This chain joins TRBV27 and TRBJ1-2; possibly TRBD1 for D (5 bases). Germline V gene data show CDR1 as MNHEY and CDR2 as SMNVEV (reference sequence). The CDR3 has 14 amino acids. V was clipped by 3 bases and J by 8 bases, with 16 bases between them.

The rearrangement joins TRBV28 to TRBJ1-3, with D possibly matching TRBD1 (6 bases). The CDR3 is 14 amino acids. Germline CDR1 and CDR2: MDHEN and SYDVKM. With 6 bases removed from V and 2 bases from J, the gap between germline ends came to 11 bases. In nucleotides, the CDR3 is TGTGCCAGCAGCCATGAGGGGGCTGGAAACACCATATATTTT. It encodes CASSHEGAGNTIYF.

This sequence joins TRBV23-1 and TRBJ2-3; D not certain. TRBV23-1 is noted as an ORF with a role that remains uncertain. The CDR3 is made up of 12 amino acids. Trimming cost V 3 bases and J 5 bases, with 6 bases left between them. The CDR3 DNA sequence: TGCGCCAGCAGTCAGCATAGAGATACGCAGTATTTT. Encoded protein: CASSQHRDTQYF.

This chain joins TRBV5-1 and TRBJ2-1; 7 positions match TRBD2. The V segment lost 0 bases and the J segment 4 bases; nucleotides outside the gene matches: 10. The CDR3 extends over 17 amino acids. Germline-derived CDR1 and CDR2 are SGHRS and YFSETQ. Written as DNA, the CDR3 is TGCGCCAGCAGCTTGGAGACGGGAGCGGGACTGTACAATGAGCAGTTCTTC. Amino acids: CASSLETGAGLYNEQFF.

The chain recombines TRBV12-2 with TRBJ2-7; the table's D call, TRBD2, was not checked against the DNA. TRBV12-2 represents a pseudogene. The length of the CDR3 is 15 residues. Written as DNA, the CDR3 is TGTGCAAGTCGTTCCGACTCCTCACGGGGCTACGAGCAGTACTTC. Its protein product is CASRSDSSRGYEQYF.

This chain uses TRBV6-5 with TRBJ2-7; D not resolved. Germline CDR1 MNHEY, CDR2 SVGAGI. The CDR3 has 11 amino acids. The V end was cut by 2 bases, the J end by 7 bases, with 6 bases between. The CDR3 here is CASSYPPEQYF. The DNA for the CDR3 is TGTGCCAGCAGTTACCCCCCGGAGCAGTACTTC.